This is a list of T cell receptor beta chains from one sample in a study of PD-1 and CTLA-4 blockade in melanoma. Assay: immunoSEQ multiplex PCR; the TCRdb copy retains only in-frame clones and omits some. This sample has about 32,000 clones; about 88% occur once, and the top ten carry around 6.3%. The sequences come from CD8+ T cells from peripheral blood, collected from a patient given anti-PD-1 treatment. The receptors here all came from a human donor with melanoma. The CDR3 runs from the conserved cysteine through the conserved F or W. The order of the fields is clone size, V gene, D gene, J gene, CDR3 DNA, CDR3 protein. The D gene is left open where the match is weak. Clone size appears in some rows only: once, few, many, or a class for an expanded clone.

NA,TRBV20-1,NA,TRBJ2-7,TGCAGTGCTTCCAGGGAATACGAGCAGTACTTC,CSASREYEQYF
NA,TRBV11-2,TRBD1,TRBJ1-1,TGTGCCAGCAGCTTCGGGACAGGGAGAACTGAAGCTTTCTTT,CASSFGTGRTEAFF
NA,TRBV27,TRBD1,TRBJ2-7,TGTGCCAGCAGTTCCTCGACAGGGATTAGGGTATACGAGCAGTACTTC,CASSSSTGIRVYEQYF
NA,TRBV4-1,NA,TRBJ1-5,TGCGCCAGCAGCCCCGGACAGAGCAATCAGCCCCAGCATTTT,CASSPGQSNQPQHF
NA,TRBV24-1,TRBD1,TRBJ2-7,TGTGCCACCGCCGGACAGGAAACCTACGAGCAGTACTTC,CATAGQETYEQYF
NA,TRBV2,TRBD2,TRBJ2-1,TGTGCCAGCAGGCCGACTAGCGGCTCCTACAATGAGCAGTTCTTC,CASRPTSGSYNEQFF
NA,TRBV7-6,NA,TRBJ2-1,TGTGCCAGCGGGTCCGGGAACAATGAGCAGTTCTTC,CASGSGNNEQFF
NA,TRBV19,TRBD1,TRBJ1-5,TGTGCCAGTAGTATGTTACGGCAGGGGGCAGGTCAGCCCCAGCATTTT,CASSMLRQGAGQPQHF
NA,TRBV28,NA,TRBJ1-6,TGTGCCAGCACCAGTTTGCGTGGACCCCTCCACTTT,CASTSLRGPLHF
NA,TRBV12-3/TRBV12-4,NA,TRBJ2-5,TGTGCCAGCAGTCGGACCTATCAAGAGACCCAGTACTTC,CASSRTYQETQYF
NA,TRBV27,NA,TRBJ2-7,TGTGCCAGCAGTGTGGCGCCGGGCTCCTACGAGCAGTACTTC,CASSVAPGSYEQYF
NA,TRBV28,TRBD2,TRBJ2-3,TGTGCCAGCAGTTGGACGGGACTAGACACAGATACGCAGTATTTT,CASSWTGLDTDTQYF
NA,TRBV27,NA,TRBJ2-1,TGTGCCAGCAGTTTAGGGCAGGGGTCCTACAATGAGCAGTTCTTC,CASSLGQGSYNEQFF
once,TRBV4-1,TRBD1,TRBJ1-1,TGCGCCAGCAGCCAAGTGGACAGGGGGACTGAAGCTTTCTTT,CASSQVDRGTEAFF
once,TRBV7-6,TRBD2,TRBJ2-1,TGTGCCAGCAGCTTAGCTAGCGGGGGTTGGGGTGAGCAGTTCTTC,CASSLASGGWGEQFF
medium-sized,TRBV6-2/TRBV6-3,TRBD1,TRBJ1-1,TGTGCCAGCAGTTACTACGCCGGGACAGGCAATCGTGCGGTTAACACTGAAGCTTTCTTT,CASSYYAGTGNRAVNTEAFF
NA,TRBV6-2/TRBV6-3,NA,TRBJ1-2,TGTGCCAGCAGTACGGGAACATCGTATGGCTACACCTTC,CASSTGTSYGYTF
NA,TRBV27,TRBD1,TRBJ2-2,TGTGCCAGCAGTTTGTACCAGGGGGCCGGGGAGCTGTTTTTT,CASSLYQGAGELFF
once,TRBV3-1/TRBV3-2,TRBD2,TRBJ2-4,TGTGCCAGCAGCCAAACTAGCGGCTCCAAAAACATTCAGTACTTC,CASSQTSGSKNIQYF
once,TRBV30,NA,TRBJ2-3,TGTGCCTGGGCTAGGTCTCTAGGGGATACGCAGTATTTT,CAWARSLGDTQYF
NA,TRBV11-2,TRBD2,TRBJ2-1,TGTGCCAGCAGCTCTCGTAGCGGGGGTTACTACAATGAGCAGTTCTTC,CASSSRSGGYYNEQFF
NA,TRBV5-4,NA,TRBJ1-1,TGTGCCAGCAGCTCACCCTTGACAGCTGAAGCTTTCTTT,CASSSPLTAEAFF
NA,TRBV29-1,NA,TRBJ1-1,TGCAGCGTTGAAGTAAACACTGAAGCTTTCTTT,CSVEVNTEAFF
NA,TRBV7-9,NA,TRBJ2-7,TGTGCCAGCAGCTTAGGACGCGAGCAGTACTTC,CASSLGREQYF